The rows below give T cell receptor beta chains drawn from one sample of a study of CD8 T cells in Susac syndrome. TCRdb fed the immunoSEQ multiplex PCR reads into MiXCR, producing one record per CDR3 protein. The data show some 150,000 distinct CDR3 sequences, with approximately 96% seen just once and 0.16% held by the top ten. Source material: CD4+ T cells from PBMCs. All receptors derive from a human donor with Susac syndrome. Each CDR3 is given with its conserved first and last residue. The D gene is left open where the match is weak. The listing skips clone size in some rows; elsewhere it reads once, few, many or a size class.

J gene	clone size	V gene	D gene	CDR3 protein	CDR3 DNA
TRBJ2-5	NA	TRBV18	TRBD1	CASSPRDSQETQYF	TGTGCCAGCTCACCAAGGGACAGCCAAGAGACCCAGTACTTC
TRBJ2-1	NA	TRBV9	TRBD1	CASSSRDRGKNEQFF	TGTGCCAGCAGCTCCCGGGACAGGGGGAAAAATGAGCAGTTCTTC
TRBJ1-5	once	TRBV3-1	TRBD1	CASSQSAGTGNQPQHF	TGTGCCAGCAGCCAAAGCGCCGGGACAGGGAATCAGCCCCAGCATTTT
TRBJ2-3	NA	TRBV11-3	NA	CASSSMGGTDTQYF	TGTGCCAGCAGCTCCATGGGAGGCACAGATACGCAGTATTTT
TRBJ2-5	NA	TRBV20-1	NA	CSAKISVRSQETQYF	TGCAGTGCCAAGATTAGCGTCAGAAGCCAAGAGACCCAGTACTTC
TRBJ1-6	NA	TRBV12-3/TRBV12-4	TRBD1	CASSATRTGPLHF	TGTGCCAGCAGTGCCACCCGGACAGGGCCCCTCCACTTT
TRBJ1-2	NA	TRBV21-1	NA	CATPGQVGYGYTF	TGTGCCACTCCGGGACAGGTGGGCTATGGCTACACCTTC
TRBJ2-7	NA	TRBV5-4	TRBD1	CASSLAFGTGGSEQYF	TGTGCCAGCAGCTTGGCGTTCGGGACAGGGGGAAGCGAGCAGTACTTC
TRBJ2-7	NA	TRBV20-1	NA	CSAPTGPYEQYF	TGCAGTGCCCCGACAGGTCCCTACGAGCAGTACTTC
TRBJ2-7	NA	TRBV7-2	NA	CASSLGPHGPYEQYF	TGTGCCAGCAGCTTAGGCCCCCATGGGCCCTACGAGCAGTACTTC
TRBJ1-1	once	TRBV6-6	TRBD1	CASSPGQGVVEAFF	TGTGCCAGCAGCCCCGGACAGGGGGTGGTTGAAGCTTTCTTT
TRBJ2-7	NA	TRBV7-6	NA	CASSFTGDEQYF	TGTGCCAGCAGCTTCACGGGAGACGAGCAGTACTTC
TRBJ2-1	NA	TRBV7-2	NA	CASSQTTPNEQFF	TGTGCCAGCAGCCAAACGACTCCCAATGAGCAGTTCTTC
TRBJ1-6	NA	TRBV20-1	NA	CSARARQGSSYNSPLHF	TGCAGTGCTAGAGCCCGGCAGGGTAGCTCCTATAATTCACCCCTCCACTTT
TRBJ2-2	NA	TRBV14	NA	CASSLQAENTGELFF	TGTGCCAGCAGCCTTCAAGCGGAAAACACCGGGGAGCTGTTTTTT
TRBJ2-3	NA	TRBV12-3/TRBV12-4	TRBD2	CASSFNRGVSTDTQYF	TGTGCCAGCAGTTTCAACCGGGGGGTTAGCACAGATACGCAGTATTTT
TRBJ1-6	NA	TRBV5-1	NA	CASSLQGERNSPLHF	TGCGCCAGCAGCTTACAGGGCGAGCGTAATTCACCCCTCCACTTT
TRBJ1-1	NA	TRBV11-2	NA	CASSFQVRSEAFF	TGTGCCAGCAGCTTCCAGGTGCGGTCTGAAGCTTTCTTT
TRBJ2-2	NA	TRBV4-2	TRBD2	CASSQVPGSGGDRTGELFF	TGTGCCAGCAGCCAAGTCCCAGGGAGCGGGGGGGACCGCACCGGGGAGCTGTTTTTT
TRBJ1-1	NA	TRBV7-9	NA	CASSTPGRKNTEAFF	TGTGCCAGCAGCACGCCGGGACGGAAGAACACTGAAGCTTTCTTT
TRBJ2-5	NA	TRBV7-3	NA	CASSSSTGGRETQYF	TGTGCCAGCAGCTCGTCAACCGGGGGCCGGGAGACCCAGTACTTC
TRBJ1-2	NA	TRBV29-1	NA	CSVEGIPNYGYTF	TGCAGCGTTGAAGGGATCCCAAACTATGGCTACACCTTC
TRBJ2-5	NA	TRBV18	NA	CASSPSPNQETQYF	TGTGCCAGCTCACCATCGCCCAACCAAGAGACCCAGTACTTC
TRBJ1-1	NA	TRBV4-1	TRBD1	CASSQGQGVTEAFF	TGCGCCAGCAGCCAAGGGCAGGGGGTCACTGAAGCTTTCTTT
TRBJ2-7	NA	TRBV29-1	NA	CSVGGYEQYF	TGCAGCGTTGGGGGTTACGAGCAGTACTTC
TRBJ2-3	NA	TRBV25-1	TRBD2	CASSASGGRADTQYF	TGTGCCAGCAGTGCTAGCGGGGGCCGCGCAGATACGCAGTATTTT
TRBJ1-4	NA	TRBV6-5	NA	CASRRRRTDEKLFF	TGTGCCAGCAGGCGACGACGGACGGACGAAAAACTGTTTTTT
TRBJ2-5	NA	TRBV7-2	NA	CASSLEGPIQETQYF	TGTGCCAGCAGCTTAGAAGGCCCGATCCAAGAGACCCAGTACTTC
TRBJ1-1	NA	TRBV25-1	TRBD1	CASSEPQTGDTEAFF	TGTGCCAGCAGTGAACCTCAGACAGGGGACACTGAAGCTTTCTTT
TRBJ1-2	NA	TRBV20-1	NA	CSARQDYGYTF	TGCAGTGCTAGGCAGGACTATGGCTACACCTTC
TRBJ1-2	NA	TRBV6-5	TRBD1	CASSNGRDRSNGYTF	TGTGCCAGCAGTAATGGTCGGGACAGGTCTAATGGCTACACCTTC
TRBJ2-6	NA	TRBV27	TRBD1	CASNPGGSGANVLTF	TGTGCCAGCAACCCAGGGGGCTCCGGGGCCAACGTCCTGACTTTC
TRBJ1-5	NA	TRBV27	NA	CASSPGANNQPQHF	TGTGCCAGCAGTCCCGGGGCGAATAATCAGCCCCAGCATTTT
TRBJ1-2	NA	TRBV29-1	NA	CSVEGGAAGPNGYTF	TGCAGCGTTGAAGGGGGGGCAGCAGGGCCGAATGGCTACACCTTC
TRBJ2-1	NA	TRBV3-1	NA	CASSQVSLYNEQFF	TGTGCCAGCAGCCAAGTATCCCTCTACAATGAGCAGTTCTTC
TRBJ1-2	NA	TRBV20-1	TRBD1	CSAHGQGGGPNYGYTF	TGCAGTGCACATGGACAGGGAGGGGGTCCTAACTATGGCTACACCTTC